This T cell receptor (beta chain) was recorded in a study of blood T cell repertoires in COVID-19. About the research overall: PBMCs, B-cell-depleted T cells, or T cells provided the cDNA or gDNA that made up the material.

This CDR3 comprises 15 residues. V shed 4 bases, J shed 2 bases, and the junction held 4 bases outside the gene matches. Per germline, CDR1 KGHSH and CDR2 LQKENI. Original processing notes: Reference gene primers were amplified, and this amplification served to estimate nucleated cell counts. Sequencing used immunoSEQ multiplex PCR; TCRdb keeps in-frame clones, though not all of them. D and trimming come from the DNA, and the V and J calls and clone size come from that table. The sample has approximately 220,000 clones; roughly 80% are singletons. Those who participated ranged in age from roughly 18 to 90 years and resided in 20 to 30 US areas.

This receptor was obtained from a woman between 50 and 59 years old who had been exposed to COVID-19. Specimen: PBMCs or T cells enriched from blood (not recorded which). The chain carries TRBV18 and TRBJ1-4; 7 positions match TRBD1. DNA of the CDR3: TGTGCCAGCTCACTTTCGACAGGGACTAATGAAAAACTGTTTTTT. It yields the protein CASSLSTGTNEKLFF. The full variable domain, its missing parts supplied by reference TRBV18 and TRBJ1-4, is NAGVMQNPRHLVRRRGQEARLRCSPMKGHSHVYWYRQLPEEGLKFMVYLQKENIIDESGMPKERFSAEFPKEGPSILRIQQVVRGDSAAYFCASSLSTGTNEKLFFGSGTQLSVL.